The source of this T cell receptor (beta chain) is a study of beta chain features in type 1 diabetes (dated by TCRdb to the late 2010s). About the full investigation: Patients and healthy donors did not differ in mean age, gender distribution, total cell number or subset yield. A total of 85 million to 110 million sorted cells were examined across all samples, and RNA yield correlated strongly with the number of cells per subset. Regulatory and stem cell-like memory subsets were isolated from only 8 patients and about 8 healthy donors, whereas naive and central memory subsets came from all 28 donors. In the study, TCRB repertoires of sorted circulating CD4+ T cell subsets from recently diagnosed type 1 diabetes patients were compared with those of matched healthy donors.

The research as a whole found: A moderate but significant shortening of TCRB CDR3 length was observed in type 1 diabetes patients in all four CD4+ subsets. At VDJ recombination sites, patients with type 1 diabetes made fewer insertions and deleted more nucleotides, a pattern implying thymic rearrangement abnormalities. Naive, central memory and regulatory TCRB repertoires appeared more similar among patients than among healthy donors. Sequencing cDNA rather than genomic DNA could over-represent highly expressing activated cells, although activation and CD3 levels did not differ between groups. Only small numbers of individuals were included in the HLA sub-analyses, which left unresolved whether HLA type had any influence on TCRB rearrangement. Shorter templates might have been favored by PCR, but patient and control samples were amplified and corrected together, so both groups would have been affected equally by any skew.

The CDR3 covers 12 residues, taking in both the cysteine and the phenylalanine. Just the 36-base CDR3 DNA is kept, in frame starting at base 1. The germline V end is reduced by 6 bases and the J end by 5 bases; junction bases left unmatched: 4. Sequences SEHNR (CDR1) and FQNEAQ (CDR2) are obtained from the germline V gene (reference sequence). From each donor, a single peripheral blood sample of about 100 mL on average was drawn into heparinised tubes. Using a panel that included CD45RO, CCR7, CD25, CD127, CD95 and CD27, naive, central memory, regulatory and stem cell-like memory CD4+ T cells were sorted on a BD FACSAria II. Purity was above 98% for every sorted population. PBMCs were separated immediately by Lymphoprep density gradient centrifugation and were stained directly, without being cultured. So that batch effects would be minimized, each experiment stained and sorted samples in pairs, pairing one healthy donor with one patient.

This clone was recorded many times. Its cognate antigen has yet to be identified. One base away there is no much larger clone; base qualities are not given. The High Capacity cDNA Reverse Transcription Kit was used to reverse transcribe all of the isolated RNA, meaning that expressed TCRB transcripts were what got sequenced. Deep immunoSEQ sequencing was applied to naive, central memory and regulatory T cell samples, giving an average of about 3.7 million total reads per sample. Sorted cells were lysed in RLT buffer and RNA was extracted with DNase-treated RNeasy Micro or Mini kits, depending on cell number. Each cell subset was processed separately to prevent cross-contamination, with patient and healthy donor samples processed together. The immunoSEQ multiplex PCR was used to amplify TCRB sequences from cDNA, generating 87-bp fragments that spanned the CDR3 region. Amplicons were sequenced on the Illumina HiSeq platform. Regarding the original processing steps: Synthetic template baselines were used to correct PCR bias computationally, reads within Hamming distance 2 were collapsed, and singletons that could not be merged were discarded. By aligning reads against IMGT, V, D and J genes, CDR3 length, and insertions or deletions at six rearrangement sites were assigned. Within each subset, clonotype counts were normalized to sorted cell number, after which true diversity and Gini coefficients were computed with the tcR R package. Repertoire sharing was quantified using the overlap coefficient calculated on TCRB nucleotide sequences. TCRdb's version of the immuneACCESS table is confined to in-frame rearrangements and falls short of the full clone set. An unresolved V gene accounts for under half of the shortfall where checked; the remainder is of unknown origin. From that table come the V and J calls and clone size; the DNA was used to work out D and trimming. Recorded for this sample are under 350,000 clones; around 7.3% of them occurred a single time. The top ten hold 1% of the sample.

Sequencing was carried out using central memory CD4+ T cells from blood. The receptor was isolated from a woman under 30 in good health. Rearrangement joined TRBV7-9 to TRBJ2-7; the junction holds 7 bases that match TRBD2. For the CDR3, the sequence is CASRREGNEQYF. The bases read TGTGCCAGCAGAAGGGAGGGCAACGAGCAGTACTTC.